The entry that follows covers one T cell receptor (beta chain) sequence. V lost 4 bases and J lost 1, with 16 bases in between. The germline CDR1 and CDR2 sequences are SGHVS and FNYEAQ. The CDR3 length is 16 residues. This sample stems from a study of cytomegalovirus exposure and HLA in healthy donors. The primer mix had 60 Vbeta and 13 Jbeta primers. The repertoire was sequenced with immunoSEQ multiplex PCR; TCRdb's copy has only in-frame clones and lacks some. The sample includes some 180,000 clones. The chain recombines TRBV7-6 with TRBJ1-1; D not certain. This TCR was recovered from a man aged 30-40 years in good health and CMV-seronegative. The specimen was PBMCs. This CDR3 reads CASSSPRSGGNTEAFF. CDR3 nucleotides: TGTGCCAGCAGCTCCCCCCGATCGGGAGGGAACACTGAAGCTTTCTTT.